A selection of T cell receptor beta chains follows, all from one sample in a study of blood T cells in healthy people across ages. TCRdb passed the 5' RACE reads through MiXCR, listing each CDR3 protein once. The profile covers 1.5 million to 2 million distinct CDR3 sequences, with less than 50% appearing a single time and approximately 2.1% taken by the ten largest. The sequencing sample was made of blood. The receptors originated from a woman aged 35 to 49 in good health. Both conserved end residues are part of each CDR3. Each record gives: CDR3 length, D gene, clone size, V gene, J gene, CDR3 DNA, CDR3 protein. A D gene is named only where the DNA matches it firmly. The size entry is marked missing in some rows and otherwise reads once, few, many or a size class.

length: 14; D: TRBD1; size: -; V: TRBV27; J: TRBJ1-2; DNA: TGTGCCAGCGGGGCGGACAGGGGAGATAGAAGCTACACCTTC; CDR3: CASGADRGDRSYTF
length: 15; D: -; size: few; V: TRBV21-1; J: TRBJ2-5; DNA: TGTGCCAGCAGCAAGACAGGGGGCATAGGAGAGACCCAGTACTTC; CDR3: CASSKTGGIGETQYF
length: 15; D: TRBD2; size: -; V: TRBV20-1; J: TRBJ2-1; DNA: TGCAGTGCTAGTGTTAGCGGGGGGGCGTACAATGAGCAGTTCTTC; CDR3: CSASVSGGAYNEQFF
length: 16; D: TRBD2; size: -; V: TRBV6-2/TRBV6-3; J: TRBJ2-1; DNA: TGTGCCAGCAGTTACCTTGCGGGGGGGAGGTTTAATGAGCAGTTCTTC; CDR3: CASSYLAGGRFNEQFF
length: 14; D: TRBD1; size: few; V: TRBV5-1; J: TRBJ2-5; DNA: TGCGCCAGCAGCAAGGGGGACAGACAAGAGACCCAGTACTTC; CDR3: CASSKGDRQETQYF
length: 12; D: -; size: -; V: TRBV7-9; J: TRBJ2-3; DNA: TGTGCCGCCGCGGGTAACACAGATACGCAGTATTTT; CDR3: CAAAGNTDTQYF
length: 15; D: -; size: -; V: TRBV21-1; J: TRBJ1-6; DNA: TGTGCCAGCAGAGAGGGGGCGCGGGGTAATTCACCCCTCCACTTT; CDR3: CASREGARGNSPLHF
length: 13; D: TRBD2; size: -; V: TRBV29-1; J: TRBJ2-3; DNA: TGCGGCTCGACGGGGGGGGACCCAGATACGCAGTATTTT; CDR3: CGSTGGDPDTQYF
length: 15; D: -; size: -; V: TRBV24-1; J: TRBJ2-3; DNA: TGTGCCACCAGTGTCCGGGACGTTAGCACAGATGCGCAGTATTTT; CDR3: CATSVRDVSTDAQYF
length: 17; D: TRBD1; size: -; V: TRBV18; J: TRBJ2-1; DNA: TGTGCCAGCTCACCACCTACCGGGACAGGGATCAACAATGAGCAGTTCTTC; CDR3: CASSPPTGTGINNEQFF
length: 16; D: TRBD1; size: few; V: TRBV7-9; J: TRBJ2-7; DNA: TGTGCCAGCAGCGGGACAGGGCCCCGCGAAGCCTACGAGCAGTACTTC; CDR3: CASSGTGPREAYEQYF
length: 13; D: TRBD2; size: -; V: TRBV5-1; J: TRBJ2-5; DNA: TGCGCCAGCATGGGACTAAGCTACAATGAGCAGTACTTC; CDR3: CASMGLSYNEQYF
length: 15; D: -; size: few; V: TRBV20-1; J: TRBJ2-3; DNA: TGCAGTGCTAGGAGGCAGGGAAAGATCACAGATACGCAGTATTTT; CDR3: CSARRQGKITDTQYF
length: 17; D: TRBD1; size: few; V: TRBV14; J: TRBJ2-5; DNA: TGTGCCAGCAGCCAACGAAGGATTGGACAGGTACAAGAGACCCAGTACTTC; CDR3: CASSQRRIGQVQETQYF
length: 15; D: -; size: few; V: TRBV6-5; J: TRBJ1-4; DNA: TGTGCCAGCAGCCCGAGCCGAAGTCCTAATGAAAAACTGTTTTTT; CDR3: CASSPSRSPNEKLFF
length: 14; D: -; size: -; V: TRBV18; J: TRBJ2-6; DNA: TGTGCCAGCTCGAACCGGTTTGGGGCCAACGTCCTGACTTTC; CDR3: CASSNRFGANVLTF
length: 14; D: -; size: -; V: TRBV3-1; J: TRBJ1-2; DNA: TGTGCCAGCAGCCAAGCGGCCACCAACTATGGCTACACCTTC; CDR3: CASSQAATNYGYTF
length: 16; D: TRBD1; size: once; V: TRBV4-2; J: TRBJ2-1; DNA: TGTGCCAGCAGCCAAGCTCCCCAGGGGGCCCACAATGAGCAGTTCTTC; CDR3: CASSQAPQGAHNEQFF
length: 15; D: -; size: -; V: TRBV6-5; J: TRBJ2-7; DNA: TGTGCCAGCAGTTACTCAGATTCGGGGGACTACGAGCAGTACTTC; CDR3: CASSYSDSGDYEQYF
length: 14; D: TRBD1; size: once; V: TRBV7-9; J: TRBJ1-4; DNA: TGTGCCAGCAGCGCCCCGGGACAGGGCGCAAAACTGTTTTTT; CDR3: CASSAPGQGAKLFF
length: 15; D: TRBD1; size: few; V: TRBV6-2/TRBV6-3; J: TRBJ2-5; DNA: TGTGCCAGCAGGGTCGGGACAGGGGGAAAAGAGACCCAGTACTTC; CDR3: CASRVGTGGKETQYF
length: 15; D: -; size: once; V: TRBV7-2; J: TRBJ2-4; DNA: TGTGCCAGCAGCCCCCCCGGGGAAGCCAAAACCATTCAGTACTTC; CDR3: CASSPPGEAKTIQYF
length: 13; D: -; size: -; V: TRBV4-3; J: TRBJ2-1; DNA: TGCGCCAGCAGCCCAGTTCTTGGGGATGAGCAGTTCTTC; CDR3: CASSPVLGDEQFF
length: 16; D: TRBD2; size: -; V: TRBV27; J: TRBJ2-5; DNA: TGTGCCAGCAGTGGACGACTAGCGGGGAAGGGAGAGACCCAGTACTTC; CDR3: CASSGRLAGKGETQYF
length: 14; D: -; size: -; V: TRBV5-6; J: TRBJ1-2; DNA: TGTGCCAGCAGCTCCGGGACATGGATGTATGGCTACACCTTC; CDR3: CASSSGTWMYGYTF
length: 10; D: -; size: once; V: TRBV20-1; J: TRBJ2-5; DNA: TGCAGAGCCTCGCAAGAGACCCAGTACTTC; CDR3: CRASQETQYF
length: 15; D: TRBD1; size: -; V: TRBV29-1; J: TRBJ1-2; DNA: TGCAGCGTTGATAGCAGGACAGGACATAGCTATGGCTACACCTTC; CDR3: CSVDSRTGHSYGYTF
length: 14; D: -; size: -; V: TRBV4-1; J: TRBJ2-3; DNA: TGCGCCAGCAGCCAAGGCGGGGTATCGGATACGCAGTATTTT; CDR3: CASSQGGVSDTQYF
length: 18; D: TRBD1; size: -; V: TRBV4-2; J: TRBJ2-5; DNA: TGTGCCAGCAGCCAAGGGGACAGGGTACGATTGAGCCAAGAGACCCAGTACTTC; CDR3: CASSQGDRVRLSQETQYF
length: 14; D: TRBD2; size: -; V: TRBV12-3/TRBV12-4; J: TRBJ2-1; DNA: TGTGCCACCTCCGGGGGAACTAGCGGGGGCCCCACGTTCTTC; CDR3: CATSGGTSGGPTFF
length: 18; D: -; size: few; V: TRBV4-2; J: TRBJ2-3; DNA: TGTGCCAGCAGCCAAGATGAGGGTCTATTCGAGGCAACAGATACGCAGTATTTT; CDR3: CASSQDEGLFEATDTQYF
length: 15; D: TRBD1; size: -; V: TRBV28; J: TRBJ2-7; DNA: TGTGCCAGCAGTGAAGCCGACAGGGGGGTGGGCGAGCAGTACTTC; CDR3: CASSEADRGVGEQYF
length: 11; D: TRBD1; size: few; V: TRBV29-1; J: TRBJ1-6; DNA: TGCAGCGTTGAAGAACAGGGGCTTATCCACTTT; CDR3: CSVEEQGLIHF
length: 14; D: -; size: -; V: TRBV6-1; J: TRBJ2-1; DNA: TGTGCCACCTTGGTTTTAGGCCCAAGGAATGAGCAGTTCTTC; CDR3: CATLVLGPRNEQFF
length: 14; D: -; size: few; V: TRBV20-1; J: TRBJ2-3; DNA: TGCAGTACCCCGAGTCGGGGGCCTGCAGATACGCAGTATTTT; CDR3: CSTPSRGPADTQYF
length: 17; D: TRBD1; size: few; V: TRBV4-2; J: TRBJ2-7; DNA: TGTGCCAGCAGCCATGTCATCCGGGACAGGGACTCCTACGAGCAGTACTTC; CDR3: CASSHVIRDRDSYEQYF
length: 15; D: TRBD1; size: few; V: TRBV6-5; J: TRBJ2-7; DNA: TGTGCCAGCAGTTACACGGACAGGGTTTCCTACGAGCAGTACTTC; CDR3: CASSYTDRVSYEQYF
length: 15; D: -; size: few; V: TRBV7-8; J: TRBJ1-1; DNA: TGTGCCAGCAGCCAAAGGGGCAGAAGGGACACTGAAGCTTTCTTT; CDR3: CASSQRGRRDTEAFF
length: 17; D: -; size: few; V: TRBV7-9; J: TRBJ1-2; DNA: TGTGCCAGCAGACACCCCGCAGGGTCTGAGACTAACTATGGCTACACCTTC; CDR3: CASRHPAGSETNYGYTF
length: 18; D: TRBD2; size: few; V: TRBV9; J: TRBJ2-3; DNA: TGTGCCAGCAGCGTAGTACCCCAGGGTAGCGGGGTAGACGGTACGCAGTATTTT; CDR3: CASSVVPQGSGVDGTQYF
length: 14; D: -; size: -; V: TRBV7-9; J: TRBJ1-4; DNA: TGTGCCAGCCCGGTCGGGCAGTCTAATGAAAAACTGTTTTTT; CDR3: CASPVGQSNEKLFF
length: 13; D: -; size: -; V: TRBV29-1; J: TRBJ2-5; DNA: TGCAGCGTCGCGATTTCGACACAAGAGACCCAGTACTTC; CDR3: CSVAISTQETQYF
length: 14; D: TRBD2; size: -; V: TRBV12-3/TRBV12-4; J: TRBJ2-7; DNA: TGTGCCAGCAGTTTTGGTGGGACTAACTACGAGCAGTACTTC; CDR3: CASSFGGTNYEQYF
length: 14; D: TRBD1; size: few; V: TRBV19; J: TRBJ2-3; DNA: TGTGCCAGTAGTATCCAGGGGGCAAAGGATACGCAGTATTTT; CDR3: CASSIQGAKDTQYF
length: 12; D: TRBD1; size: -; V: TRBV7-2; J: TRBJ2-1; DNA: TGTGCCAGCAGCTTCCGGACAGGGGTGCAGTTCTTC; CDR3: CASSFRTGVQFF
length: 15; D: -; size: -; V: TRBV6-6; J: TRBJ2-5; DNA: TGTGCCAGCAGTCCCGGCGGGGTAGTTACGGAGACCCAGTACTTC; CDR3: CASSPGGVVTETQYF
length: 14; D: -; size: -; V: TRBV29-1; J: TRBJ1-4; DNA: TGCAGCGTTGGTTTTTCCAGGGTAGGAGAAAAACTGTTTTTT; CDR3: CSVGFSRVGEKLFF